This TCR beta chain appears in the sequencing data of a study of Graves' ophthalmopathy and Graves' hyperthyroidism. Germline CDR1 SGHTA, CDR2 FQGTGA. The V gene end was trimmed by 2 bases and the J gene end by 7 bases; junction bases not matched to a gene: 2. This CDR3 is 15 amino acids long. This clonotype showed up many times. RNA transcripts were the template, and TCR beta CDR3 regions were amplified from them. RT-PCR with HTBI primers came first, then second-round multiplex PCR. TCRdb fed the multiplex PCR reads into MiXCR, producing one record per CDR3 protein. This table has 360,000 or so distinct CDR3 sequences, roughly 18% appearing once.

The sequence derives from a young woman with Graves' ophthalmopathy. The chain links TRBV7-3 to TRBJ1-6; 10 bases match TRBD1. The sample consisted of peripheral blood. In nucleotides, the CDR3 is TGTGCCAGCAGCTTAGACAGGGGGCCCAATTCACCCCTCCACTTT. This codes for CASSLDRGPNSPLHF.